Below are 23 T cell receptor beta chains sequenced from a single sample in a study of OX40 agonist ivuxolimab in advanced cancers. The assay was immunoSEQ multiplex PCR, and TCRdb's table has in-frame clones only and misses some. The table records roughly 35,000 clones, 92% of them present only once. Sequenced here: CD4+ or CD8+ T cells sorted from blood, sampled in a trial of the OX40 agonist ivuxolimab. The origin of the receptors is an adult with an advanced solid tumor such as melanoma, head and neck, liver or kidney cancer.

Regarding this clone: Distinct nucleotide sequences in the sample also encode this CDR3. This sequence joins TRBV27 and TRBJ1-5; 9 bases are shared with TRBD1. CDR3 length: 17 amino acids. The ends lost 5 bases at V and 0 bases at J; junction bases unmatched: 8. Germline-derived CDR1 and CDR2 are MNHEY and SMNVEV (reference sequence). Here the CDR3 DNA reads TGTGCCAGCAGTCCGACAGGGGGGGACCTTAGCAATCAGCCCCAGCATTTT. It is translated as CASSPTGGDLSNQPQHF.

The chain carries TRBV7-3 and TRBJ2-1; D is unclear. The germline CDR1 and CDR2 sequences are SGHTA and FQGTGA. Trimming stripped 8 bases from V and 9 bases from J, with 20 bases between. The CDR3 loop spans 14 amino acids. The CDR3: CASAARKGPIEQFF. In nucleotides, the CDR3 is TGTGCCAGCGCCGCCCGCAAGGGCCCGATTGAGCAGTTCTTC.

The J gene is TRBJ1-2, the V gene TRBV7-9, with D tentatively TRBD1 (6 bases). Trimming took 2 bases from V and 3 from J, leaving 16 bases between them. CDR3 length: 16 amino acids. The germline V gene has CDR1 SEHNR and CDR2 FQNEAQ (reference sequence). The DNA for the CDR3 is TGTGCCAGCAGCTTATCCCCGCACAGGGCCCACTATGGCTACACCTTC. Amino acid sequence: CASSLSPHRAHYGYTF.

The chain recombines TRBV27 with TRBJ2-1; D is tentatively TRBD1 or TRBD2 (5 bases each). CDR3 length equals 15 residues. Germline lookup yields CDR1 MNHEY and CDR2 SMNVEV (reference sequence). The ends were cut back, 7 bases at V and 6 bases at J, with 19 bases in the middle. CDR3 in amino acids: CASNRLRGAGNEQFF. The CDR3 nucleotides read TGTGCCAGCAATCGTCTCCGAGGGGCTGGCAATGAGCAGTTCTTC.

This sequence joins TRBV5-5 and TRBJ1-1; a weak D match, TRBD1 (5 bases). Trimming took off 1 base at V and 2 bases at J, with 15 bases between the two ends. Per germline, CDR1 SGHKS and CDR2 YYEKEE (reference sequence). The CDR3 has 16 amino acids. The CDR3 DNA follows: TGTGCCAGCAGCTTGCGGCTTCGACAGATCAACACTGAAGCTTTCTTT. Translation: CASSLRLRQINTEAFF.

The chain employs TRBV4-3 and TRBJ2-1, with D uncertain. Trimming shortened V by 1 base and J by 1 base, and 5 bases separated the two germline ends. The CDR3 loop spans 14 amino acids. CDR1 is LGHNA and CDR2 is YSLEER in the germline V gene. In DNA, the CDR3 is TGCGCCAGCAGCCAAGGAGTTTCCTACAATGAGCAGTTCTTC. Translating gives CASSQGVSYNEQFF.

The rearrangement joins TRBV13 to TRBJ1-2, with TRBD1 matching 7 bases. The trim removed 3 bases at V and 2 bases at J, leaving 6 bases unmatched. CDR3 size: 15 residues. CDR1 and CDR2 from the germline V gene are PRHDT and FYEKMQ (reference sequence). As DNA, the CDR3 is TGTGCCAGCAGCTTGGGACAGCTCGGAAACTATGGCTACACCTTC. This gives the protein CASSLGQLGNYGYTF.

The chain joins TRBV7-2 to TRBJ1-2; no firm D call. Looked up from germline, CDR1 is SGHTA and CDR2 is FQGNSA. The CDR3 spans 15 residues. Trimming removed 1 base from V and 5 bases from J, with 14 bases in between. CDR3 amino acids: CASSLVGNIDYGYTF. Here the CDR3 DNA reads TGTGCCAGCAGCTTAGTGGGTAACATCGATTATGGCTACACCTTC.

The chain employs TRBV5-1 and TRBJ2-1; the D is unclear. Germline V gene data show CDR1 as SGHRS and CDR2 as YFSETQ. Trimming left V 0 bases short and J 10 bases short, with 5 bases between. This CDR3 contains 11 residues. The CDR3 sequence: CASSLGGEQFF. The CDR3, as DNA: TGCGCCAGCAGCTTGGGAGGCGAGCAGTTCTTC.

This chain joins TRBV28 and TRBJ2-2; no clear D gene. The CDR3 has 15 residues. Germline V gene sequence: CDR1 MDHEN, CDR2 SYDVKM. Between the trimmed V and J ends, which lost 6 bases and 2 bases, there was a span of 13 bases. CDR3: CASSFQYGNTGELFF. The CDR3 nucleotides read TGTGCCAGCAGCTTCCAGTATGGAAACACCGGGGAGCTGTTTTTT.

The chain uses TRBV5-6 and TRBJ2-7; 8 positions agree with TRBD2. Germline-derived CDR1 and CDR2 are SGHDT and YYEEEE. The CDR3 sequence is 14 residues long. The V segment lost 2 bases and the J segment 4 bases; nucleotides outside the gene matches: 5. CDR3 DNA sequence: TGTGCCAGCAGCTTTTACACTAGCGGTTACGAGCAGTACTTC. Encoded protein: CASSFYTSGYEQYF.

The CDR3 DNA is TGTGCCAGCAGCACCCAACTAGCGGGAGGGCCCATAGATACGCAGTATTTT. It translates to CASSTQLAGGPIDTQYF. The genes are TRBV9 and TRBJ2-3; the match to TRBD2 covers 13 bases. The V and J ends lost 4 bases and 5 bases, in that order; junction bases with no gene match: 10. This CDR3 has 17 amino acids. Germline V CDR1 and CDR2: SGDLS, YYNGEE. The whole variable domain, filled in from reference TRBV9 and TRBJ2-3, reads DSGVTQTPKHLITATGQRVTLRCSPRSGDLSVYWYQQSLDQGLQFLIQYYNGEERAKGNILERFSAQQFPDLHSELNLSSLELGDSALYFCASSTQLAGGPIDTQYFGPGTRLTVL.

The chain carries TRBV28 and TRBJ1-1, with D tentatively TRBD1 (5 bases). CDR1 and CDR2 from the germline V gene are MDHEN and SYDVKM. The CDR3 runs 15 residues. Deletions cut 5 bases from V and 2 bases from J, with 15 bases between. The CDR3 nucleotides read TGTGCCAGCAGTCTGACCACAGGATTTAACACTGAAGCTTTCTTT. Its translation: CASSLTTGFNTEAFF.

This clone was found a few times. The chain is built from TRBV19 and TRBJ2-7; 9 nucleotides match TRBD1. This CDR3 is 16 amino acids long. CDR1 and CDR2 from the germline V gene are LNHDA and SQIVND (reference sequence). Germline trimming cut 5 bases from V and 1 base from J; bases unmatched to any gene: 9. The CDR3 loop reads CASSPYRDRASYEQYF. The CDR3 DNA follows: TGTGCCAGTAGTCCCTACCGGGACAGGGCTTCCTACGAGCAGTACTTC. Full variable domain (remainder filled in from reference TRBV19 and TRBJ2-7): DGGITQSPKYLFRKEGQNVTLSCEQNLNHDAMYWYRQDPGQGLRLIYYSQIVNDFQKGDIAEGYSVSREKKESFPLTVTSAQKNPTAFYLCASSPYRDRASYEQYFGPGTRLTVT.

In regard to this clone: The junction does not match germline at one end; this may be a read error. This chain connects TRBV27 to TRBJ1-2; D is unresolved. Per the germline V gene, CDR1 is MNHEY and CDR2 is SMNVEV (reference sequence). The CDR3 runs to 15 residues. The CDR3 DNA reads TGTGCCAGCAGTTTAACCTTTGACGTAAACTGTGGCTACACCTTC. It is translated as CASSLTFDVNCGYTF.

The chain is built from TRBV27 and TRBJ2-1; D gene ambiguous. V was trimmed by 3 bases and J by 0 bases, leaving 9 bases between them. The CDR3 runs 15 residues. Germline CDR1 and CDR2: MNHEY and SMNVEV (reference sequence). The chain's CDR3 is CASSFGSSSYNEQFF. The CDR3 bases are TGTGCCAGCAGTTTTGGCTCTAGCTCCTACAATGAGCAGTTCTTC.

The V and J genes are TRBV6-5 and TRBJ2-7, with TRBD1 matching over 10 bases. The V gene end was trimmed by 6 bases and the J gene end by 5 bases; junction bases not matched to a gene: 7. Per the germline V gene, CDR1 is MNHEY and CDR2 is SVGAGI. This CDR3 has 14 amino acids. The CDR3 sequence: CASRGGQGTNEQYF. CDR3 nucleotide sequence: TGTGCCAGCAGAGGGGGACAGGGGACGAACGAGCAGTACTTC.

This clone appeared once. V gene TRBV15 combines with J gene TRBJ1-5, with D unresolved. The V and J ends lost 0 bases and 0 bases respectively, with 6 bases between them. Germline CDR1 LNHNV, CDR2 YYDKDF (reference sequence). The CDR3 length is 15 residues. The CDR3 protein is CATSREGNSNQPQHF. Written as DNA, the CDR3 is TGTGCCACCAGCAGAGAAGGGAATAGCAATCAGCCCCAGCATTTT.

The chain couples TRBV11-2 to TRBJ1-2; TRBD1 might be the D (5 bases). The CDR3 length is 15 residues. The germline V and J ends were trimmed by 2 bases and 0 bases, with 10 bases remaining between them. CDR1 and CDR2 from the germline V gene are SGHAT and FQNNGV. The CDR3 spells CASSLRDGPNYGYTF. The CDR3 nucleotides read TGTGCCAGCAGCTTAAGGGACGGCCCTAACTATGGCTACACCTTC.

The chain joins TRBV14 to TRBJ2-7, with 9 bases that match TRBD1. The CDR3 loop spans 18 amino acids. The trim removed 0 bases at V and 3 bases at J, leaving 12 bases unmatched. Germline V gene lookup returns CDR1 SGHDN and CDR2 FVKESK. CDR3 protein: CASSQDGTGSIVYYEQYF. CDR3 coding DNA: TGTGCCAGCAGCCAAGACGGGACAGGGAGTATAGTGTACTACGAGCAGTACTTC.

The chain carries TRBV5-4 and TRBJ2-2, with 9 positions matching TRBD1. This CDR3 is built from 17 residues. Germline lookup yields CDR1 SGHNT and CDR2 YYREEE (reference sequence). J gave up 4 bases and V 1 base, and 8 bases lay outside the gene matches. CDR3 protein: CASSLLVDRGITGELFF. Written as DNA, the CDR3 is TGTGCCAGCAGCTTGTTAGTTGACAGGGGGATCACCGGGGAGCTGTTTTTT.

The chain has TRBV2 and TRBJ2-7; possible D gene TRBD1, 5 bases. Trimming pared 7 bases from V and 1 base from J, leaving 11 bases between. Germline V gene data show CDR1 as SNHLY and CDR2 as FYNNEI. The CDR3 is 13 residues long. The CDR3 reads CASKDIASYEQYF. The CDR3 coding sequence is TGTGCCAGCAAGGACATAGCATCCTACGAGCAGTACTTC.

The chain links TRBV11-2 to TRBJ2-2; TRBD2 agrees at 7 bases. Germline CDR1 SGHAT, CDR2 FQNNGV. Trimming removed 4 bases from V and 5 bases from J; junction bases left unmatched: 10. CDR3 length equals 16 residues. DNA for the CDR3: TGTGCCAGCAGCTCCCTACAGTGGGGGGGGACCGGGGAGCTGTTTTTT. It translates to CASSSLQWGGTGELFF.